This T cell receptor (beta chain) emerged from a study of blood T cell repertoires in COVID-19. Profiled with immunoSEQ multiplex PCR; TCRdb holds only in-frame clones, not every one. The sample includes around 150,000 clones, over 80% of them seen just once. The receptor comes from a woman aged 50 to 60 with acute or convalescent COVID-19. The sequencing sample was made of peripheral blood.

The CDR3 coding sequence is TGTGCCAGCAGCAGACTAGCGGGATGTGGTATTATAGATCACGAGCAGTACTTC. It specifies CASSRLAGCGIIDHEQYF. The chain carries TRBV21-1 and TRBJ2-7; TRBD2 is taken as the D call from the table, unchecked against the DNA. TRBV21-1 has pseudogene status. This CDR3 comprises 18 residues.